These 26 T cell receptor beta chains were all obtained from the same sample, sequenced in a study of cytomegalovirus exposure and HLA in healthy donors. The data were produced by immunoSEQ multiplex PCR, yet TCRdb's version contains in-frame clones alone and is incomplete. Of 50,000 to 80,000 clones listed, about 89% are singletons. What was sequenced was PBMCs. Receptor source: a woman under 30 in good health and CMV-seronegative.

The genes are TRBV7-9 and TRBJ2-7; 8 bases line up with TRBD1. Germline trimming cut 5 bases from V and 1 base from J; bases unmatched to any gene: 4. CDR3 length: 14 residues. Per the germline V gene, CDR1 is SEHNR and CDR2 is FQNEAQ (reference sequence). CDR3 loop: CASSRRDRSYEQYF. As DNA, the CDR3 is TGTGCCAGCAGCCGCCGGGACAGGTCCTACGAGCAGTACTTC.

DNA of the CDR3: TGTGCCAGCAGCCAAGCGGGGCTAGCGGGAGCCTACAATGAGCAGTTCTTC. Translated: CASSQAGLAGAYNEQFF. The chain uses TRBV14 and TRBJ2-1; TRBD2 agrees at 10 bases. Germline lookup yields CDR1 SGHDN and CDR2 FVKESK. The CDR3 sequence is 17 residues long. V lost 1 base to trimming and J lost 2 bases; unmatched junction nucleotides: 5.

This clone has a handful of counts. The chain links TRBV30 to TRBJ1-1; 8 bases line up with TRBD1. The CDR3 extends over 13 amino acids. Germline V lookup: CDR1 GTSNPN, CDR2 SVGIG (reference sequence). The trim removed 2 bases at V and 6 bases at J, leaving 5 bases unmatched. The CDR3 nucleotides read TGTGCCTGGAGTACAGGGGGTAAGGCTGAAGCTTTCTTT. This codes for CAWSTGGKAEAFF.

The CDR3 protein is CASSPSNRGRSYNEQFF. The CDR3 DNA reads as TGTGCCAGCTCGCCCTCGAACAGGGGGCGATCCTACAATGAGCAGTTCTTC. The chain uses TRBV18 and TRBJ2-1, with 9 bases matching TRBD1. V gave up 6 bases and J gave up 1 base; unmatched junction bases: 10. The germline V gene encodes CDR1 KGHSH and CDR2 LQKENI. The CDR3 has 17 amino acids.

The chain recombines TRBV19 with TRBJ2-1; 8 bases are a match to TRBD2. The CDR3 extends over 18 amino acids. The ends lost 4 bases at V and 0 bases at J; junction bases unmatched: 11. From germline, CDR1 is LNHDA and CDR2 SQIVND (reference sequence). The DNA for the CDR3 is TGTGCCAGTAGTACCCGCCTACTAGCGGCGAACTCCTACAATGAGCAGTTCTTC. Protein product: CASSTRLLAANSYNEQFF.

V usage is TRBV9 and J usage is TRBJ2-2; 12 nucleotides line up with TRBD1. Germline CDR1 is SGDLS and CDR2 is YYNGEE. The CDR3 spans 17 residues. V trimming: 3 bases; J trimming: 8 bases; junction bases outside the gene matches: 11. This CDR3 is CASSAPPGQGAQGELFF. The CDR3 DNA reads TGTGCCAGCAGCGCCCCCCCGGGACAGGGGGCACAAGGGGAGCTGTTTTTT.

The rearrangement uses TRBV27 and TRBJ2-2, with TRBD1 matching over 10 bases. The ends lost 5 bases at V and 5 bases at J; junction bases unmatched: 8. Germline CDR1 reads MNHEY; CDR2 reads SMNVEV (reference sequence). The CDR3 extends over 16 amino acids. In DNA form, the CDR3 reads TGTGCCAGCAGTCGTTCTCCGGGACAGGGGACCGGGGAGCTGTTTTTT. Its translation is CASSRSPGQGTGELFF.

J is TRBJ1-1 and V is TRBV18; TRBD1 matches at 8 bases. This CDR3 region has 13 residues. The V segment lost 6 bases and the J segment 2 bases; nucleotides outside the gene matches: 2. Germline V gives CDR1 KGHSH, CDR2 LQKENI. As DNA, the CDR3 is TGTGCCAGCTCCCAGGGGGCAAACACTGAAGCTTTCTTT. Amino acids: CASSQGANTEAFF. Full variable domain (missing parts from reference TRBV18 and TRBJ1-1): NAGVMQNPRHLVRRRGQEARLRCSPMKGHSHVYWYRQLPEEGLKFMVYLQKENIIDESGMPKERFSAEFPKEGPSILRIQQVVRGDSAAYFCASSQGANTEAFFGQGTRLTVV.

The V and J genes are TRBV4-1 and TRBJ2-5; D is uncertain. V shed 5 bases and J shed 5 bases, with 15 bases lying between them. From germline, CDR1 is MGHRA and CDR2 YSYEKL. The CDR3 has 14 residues. The CDR3 region is CASSKVIRTETQYF. Here the CDR3 DNA reads TGCGCCAGCAGCAAAGTAATCAGAACGGAGACCCAGTACTTC.

This clone was seen a single time. This chain joins TRBV30 and TRBJ1-3, with D uncertain. Germline V gene sequence: CDR1 GTSNPN, CDR2 SVGIG (reference sequence). The ends were cut back, 4 bases at V and 2 bases at J, with 15 bases in the middle. This CDR3 comprises 15 residues. CDR3 amino acids: CAWIKRGLAGNTIYF. CDR3 nucleotides: TGTGCCTGGATAAAAAGAGGGCTAGCTGGAAACACCATATATTTT. The full variable domain, completed using reference TRBV30 and TRBJ1-3, is SQTIHQWPATLVQPVGSPLSLECTVEGTSNPNLYWYRQAAGRGLQLLFYSVGIGQISSEVPQNLSASRPQDRQFILSSKKLLLSDSGFYLCAWIKRGLAGNTIYFGEGSWLTVV.

The genes are TRBV28 and TRBJ2-3, with 8 bases aligning to TRBD2. Losses at the gene ends were 6 bases for V and 1 base for J; bases not matched to a gene: 6. CDR3 length equals 15 residues. The V gene's germline CDR1 is MDHEN and CDR2 SYDVKM. The CDR3 DNA sequence: TGTGCCAGCAGCCAGAGCGGGAGCGGCACAGATACGCAGTATTTT. Translated, it gives CASSQSGSGTDTQYF.

The DNA for the CDR3 is TGTGCCAGCAGCTTATTAGCGGATTCAGGCGAGCAGTACTTC. Protein product: CASSLLADSGEQYF. The chain carries TRBV7-9 and TRBJ2-7; perhaps TRBD2 as D (6 bases). CDR1 SEHNR and CDR2 FQNEAQ come from the germline V gene (reference sequence). The CDR3 is 14 amino acids. V was clipped by 2 bases and J by 6 bases, with 14 bases between them.

The chain employs TRBV2 and TRBJ1-1; TRBD1 aligns across 10 bases. Germline V gene sequence: CDR1 SNHLY, CDR2 FYNNEI. The CDR3 runs 13 residues. V lost 6 bases and J lost 4; bases outside the gene matches: 2. CDR3 residues: CASSGDRGTEAFF. The DNA of the CDR3 is TGTGCCAGCAGCGGGGACAGGGGCACTGAAGCTTTCTTT.

This clone is a singleton in its sample. The gene calls are TRBV4-1 and TRBJ2-3; 7 bases are shared with TRBD1. Trimming at V came to 2 bases and at J to 4 bases, leaving 9 bases not matched to a gene. CDR3 length: 16 residues. CDR1 MGHRA and CDR2 YSYEKL come from the germline V gene. The CDR3 coding sequence is TGCGCCAGCAGCCAATTCCGGGACAGCCAGGCAGATACGCAGTATTTT. It yields the protein CASSQFRDSQADTQYF.

V gene TRBV9 combines with J gene TRBJ2-1, with TRBD2 as a possible D gene (5 bases). Germline assignment: CDR1 SGDLS and CDR2 YYNGEE. The V and J ends lost 0 bases and 8 bases respectively, with 18 bases between them. The CDR3 loop spans 16 amino acids. The CDR3 sequence is CASSVELGEAWDEQFF. The CDR3 nucleotides are TGTGCCAGCAGCGTAGAGCTCGGGGAAGCATGGGATGAGCAGTTCTTC.

The V call is TRBV7-8, the J call TRBJ2-7, with 11 bases lining up with TRBD2. After removal of 5 bases from V and 7 bases from J, the junction contained 10 bases not matched to a gene. CDR1 is SGHVS and CDR2 is FQNEAQ in the germline V gene. The CDR3 has 15 amino acids. CDR3: CASSPRRLAGLEQYF. The CDR3 DNA sequence: TGTGCCAGCAGCCCCCGGAGACTAGCGGGATTAGAGCAGTACTTC.

This clone was seen more than once but under ten times. The rearrangement uses TRBV19 and TRBJ2-7; possibly TRBD2 for D (6 bases). The V end was cut by 7 bases, the J end by 0 bases, with 13 bases between. Germline CDR1 reads LNHDA; CDR2 reads SQIVND (reference sequence). This CDR3 comprises 14 residues. The CDR3 sequence: CASNSGLNSYEQYF. The CDR3, as DNA: TGTGCCAGTAACAGCGGGCTGAACTCCTACGAGCAGTACTTC.

The chain has TRBV13 and TRBJ2-3; 8 bases align to TRBD2. Germline V lookup: CDR1 PRHDT, CDR2 FYEKMQ (reference sequence). The trim removed 2 bases at V and 3 bases at J, leaving 10 bases unmatched. The CDR3 loop spans 17 amino acids. CDR3 sequence reads: CASSLNGGAVGTDTQYF. In DNA, the CDR3 is TGTGCCAGCAGCTTAAACGGGGGGGCGGTCGGAACAGATACGCAGTATTTT.

CDR3 loop: CASSFMGGPQETQYF. The CDR3 nucleotides read TGTGCCAGCAGCTTTATGGGAGGGCCCCAAGAGACCCAGTACTTC. This chain joins TRBV7-2 and TRBJ2-5, with TRBD2 matching over 7 bases. In germline, CDR1 is SGHTA, CDR2 FQGNSA. The CDR3 loop spans 15 amino acids. After removal of 3 bases from V and 1 base from J, the junction contained 5 bases not matched to a gene.

The V and J genes are TRBV9 and TRBJ2-2; TRBD2 aligns across 15 bases. Trimming took 3 bases from V and 7 from J; bases not matched to a gene: 4. This CDR3 spans 16 amino acids. The germline V gene encodes CDR1 SGDLS and CDR2 YYNGEE. The CDR3: CASSAGTSGGHGELFF. Written as DNA, the CDR3 is TGTGCCAGCAGCGCCGGGACTAGCGGGGGGCACGGGGAGCTGTTTTTT.

The DNA for the CDR3 is TGTGCCAGCAGCTTAGATTCGGGAGGACGATACGAGCAGTACTTC. Encoded protein: CASSLDSGGRYEQYF. This chain joins TRBV11-2 and TRBJ2-7, with 7 bases lining up with TRBD2. Germline lookup yields CDR1 SGHAT and CDR2 FQNNGV. V gave up 0 bases and J gave up 4 bases; unmatched junction bases: 6. The CDR3 totals 15 residues.

J is TRBJ1-5 and V is TRBV5-1, with 9 bases lining up with TRBD1. There are 17 residues in the CDR3. Germline CDR1 is SGHRS and CDR2 is YFSETQ. With V trimmed by 4 bases and J by 2 bases, 10 bases remained unmatched. The CDR3 loop is CASSPGQGIGGNQPQHF. CDR3 nucleotides: TGCGCCAGCAGCCCGGGACAGGGAATAGGAGGCAATCAGCCCCAGCATTTT.

This clone came up a few times. This chain connects TRBV30 to TRBJ2-5, with 13 bases lining up with TRBD2. Trimming took 5 bases from V and 6 from J; bases not matched to a gene: 6. The CDR3 runs 14 residues. Germline CDR1 and CDR2: GTSNPN and SVGIG (reference sequence). CDR3 sequence reads: CAWGTSGNWQTQYF. CDR3 sequence (DNA): TGTGCCTGGGGGACTAGCGGGAACTGGCAGACCCAGTACTTC.

The V and J genes are TRBV5-1 and TRBJ2-7; D is perhaps TRBD2 (6 bases). V was trimmed by 4 bases and J by 3 bases, leaving 14 bases between them. The CDR3 extends over 14 amino acids. The V gene's germline CDR1 is SGHRS and CDR2 YFSETQ. The CDR3 coding sequence is TGCGCCAGCAGCGCCGCCTTGGGGGGCTACGAGCAGTACTTC. This sequence encodes CASSAALGGYEQYF.

The CDR3 protein is CASIPGGGTRNTEAFF. The CDR3 coding sequence is TGTGCCAGCATCCCCGGGGGGGGTACGAGAAACACTGAAGCTTTCTTT. The chain has TRBV28 and TRBJ1-1; tentatively, D is TRBD1 (5 bases). The CDR3 spans 16 residues. CDR1 and CDR2 from the germline V gene are MDHEN and SYDVKM. V lost 7 bases and J lost 2, with 20 bases in between. The whole variable domain, remainder taken from reference TRBV28 and TRBJ1-1, is DVKVTQSSRYLVKRTGEKVFLECVQDMDHENMFWYRQDPGLGLRLIYFSYDVKMKEKGDIPEGYSVSREKKERFSLILESASTNQTSMYLCASIPGGGTRNTEAFFGQGTRLTVV.

This rearrangement joins TRBV6-5 to TRBJ2-7, with TRBD1 as a possible D gene (6 bases). V was cut by 4 bases and J by 8 bases, with 9 bases left in between. The CDR3 consists of 11 residues. Per the germline V gene, CDR1 is MNHEY and CDR2 is SVGAGI. CDR3: CASSFRGKQYF. The CDR3 region has the DNA TGTGCCAGCAGTTTCAGGGGAAAGCAGTACTTC.